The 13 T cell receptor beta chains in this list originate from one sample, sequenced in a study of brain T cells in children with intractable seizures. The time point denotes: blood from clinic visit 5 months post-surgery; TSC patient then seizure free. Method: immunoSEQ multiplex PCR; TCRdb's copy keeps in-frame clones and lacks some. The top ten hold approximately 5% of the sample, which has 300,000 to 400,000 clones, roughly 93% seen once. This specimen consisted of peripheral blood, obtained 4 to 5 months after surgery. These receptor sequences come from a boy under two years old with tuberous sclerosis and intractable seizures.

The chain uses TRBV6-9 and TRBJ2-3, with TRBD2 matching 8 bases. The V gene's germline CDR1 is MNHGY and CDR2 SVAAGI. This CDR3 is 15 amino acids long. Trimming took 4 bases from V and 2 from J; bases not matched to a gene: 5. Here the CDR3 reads CASSLTSVATDTQYF. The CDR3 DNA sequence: TGTGCCAGCAGTTTGACTAGCGTAGCCACAGATACGCAGTATTTT.

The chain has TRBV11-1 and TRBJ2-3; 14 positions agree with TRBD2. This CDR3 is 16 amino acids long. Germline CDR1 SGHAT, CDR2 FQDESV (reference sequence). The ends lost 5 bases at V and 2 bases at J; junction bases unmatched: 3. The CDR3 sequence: CASSMGLAGVTDTQYF. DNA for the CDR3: TGTGCCAGCAGCATGGGACTAGCGGGGGTCACAGATACGCAGTATTTT.

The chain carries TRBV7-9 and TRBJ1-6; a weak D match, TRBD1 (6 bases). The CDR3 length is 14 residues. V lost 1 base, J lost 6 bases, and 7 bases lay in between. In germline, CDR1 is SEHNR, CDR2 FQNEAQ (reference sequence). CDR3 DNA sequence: TGTGCCAGCAGCTTAGGACAGGTTAATTCACCCCTCCACTTT. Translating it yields CASSLGQVNSPLHF.

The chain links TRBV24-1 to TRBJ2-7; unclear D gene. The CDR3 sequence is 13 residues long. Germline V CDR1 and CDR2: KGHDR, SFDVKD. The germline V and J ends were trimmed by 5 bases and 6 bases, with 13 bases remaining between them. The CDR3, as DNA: TGTGCCACCAGTGGGTCCCATAGCTCCGAGCAGTACTTC. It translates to CATSGSHSSEQYF.

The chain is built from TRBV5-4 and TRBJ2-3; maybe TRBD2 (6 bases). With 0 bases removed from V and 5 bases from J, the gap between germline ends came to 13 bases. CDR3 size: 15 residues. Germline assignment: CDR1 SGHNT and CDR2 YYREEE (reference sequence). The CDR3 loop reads CASSLGGDGGDTQYF. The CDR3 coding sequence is TGTGCCAGCAGCTTGGGGGGGGACGGGGGAGATACGCAGTATTTT.

CDR3 protein: CASSLVGLGPDYEPQHF. CDR3 nucleotides: TGTGCCAGCAGTCTAGTTGGACTGGGGCCGGATTATGAGCCCCAGCATTTT. This chain connects TRBV28 to TRBJ1-5, with D perhaps matching TRBD1 (5 bases). From germline, CDR1 is MDHEN and CDR2 SYDVKM. The CDR3 loop spans 17 amino acids. The V gene lost 5 bases and the J gene lost 8 bases, with 25 bases spanning the gap. The complete variable domain, with remaining parts taken from reference TRBV28 and TRBJ1-5, reads DVKVTQSSRYLVKRTGEKVFLECVQDMDHENMFWYRQDPGLGLRLIYFSYDVKMKEKGDIPEGYSVSREKKERFSLILESASTNQTSMYLCASSLVGLGPDYEPQHFGDGTRLSIL.

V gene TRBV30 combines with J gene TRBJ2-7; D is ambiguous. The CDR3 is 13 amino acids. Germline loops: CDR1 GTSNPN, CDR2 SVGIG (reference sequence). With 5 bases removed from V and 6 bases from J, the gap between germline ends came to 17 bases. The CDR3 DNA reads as TGTGCCTGGGTCCATAGTTCAAGGGCCGAGCAGTACTTC. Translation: CAWVHSSRAEQYF.

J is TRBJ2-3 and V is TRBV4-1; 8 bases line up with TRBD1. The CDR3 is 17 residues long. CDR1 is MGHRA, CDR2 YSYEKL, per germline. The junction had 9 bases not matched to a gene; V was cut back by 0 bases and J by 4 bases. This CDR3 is CASSQERQGAISDTQYF. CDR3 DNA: TGCGCCAGCAGCCAAGAAAGGCAGGGGGCGATTTCAGATACGCAGTATTTT.

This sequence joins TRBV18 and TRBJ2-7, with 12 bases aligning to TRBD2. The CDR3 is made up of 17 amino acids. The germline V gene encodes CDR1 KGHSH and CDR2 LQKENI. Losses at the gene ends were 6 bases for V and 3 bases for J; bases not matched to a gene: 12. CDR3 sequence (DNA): TGTGCCAGCTCCCTCCGCGACAGGGGACTAGCGGGCTACGAGCAGTACTTC. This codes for CASSLRDRGLAGYEQYF.

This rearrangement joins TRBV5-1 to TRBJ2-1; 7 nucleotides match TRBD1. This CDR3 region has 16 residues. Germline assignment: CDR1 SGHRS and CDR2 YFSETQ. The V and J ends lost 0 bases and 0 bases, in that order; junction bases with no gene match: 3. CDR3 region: CASSLGDRSSYNEQFF. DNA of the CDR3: TGCGCCAGCAGCTTGGGGGACAGAAGCTCCTACAATGAGCAGTTCTTC.

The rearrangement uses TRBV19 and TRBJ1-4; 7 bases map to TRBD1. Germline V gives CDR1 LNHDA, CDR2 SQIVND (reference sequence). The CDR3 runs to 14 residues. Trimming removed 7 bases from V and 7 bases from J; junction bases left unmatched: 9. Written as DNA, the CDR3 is TGTGCCAGTACGGATCAGGGGGAGATTGAAAAACTGTTTTTT. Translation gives CASTDQGEIEKLFF.

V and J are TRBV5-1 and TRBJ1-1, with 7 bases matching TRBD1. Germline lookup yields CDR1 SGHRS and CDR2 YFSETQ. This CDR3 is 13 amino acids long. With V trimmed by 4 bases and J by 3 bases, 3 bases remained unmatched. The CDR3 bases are TGCGCCAGCAGCCCCGGGACAGACACTGAAGCTTTCTTT. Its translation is CASSPGTDTEAFF. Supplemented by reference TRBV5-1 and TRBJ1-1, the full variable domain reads KAGVTQTPRYLIKTRGQQVTLSCSPISGHRSVSWYQQTPGQGLQFLFEYFSETQRNKGNFPGRFSGRQFSNSRSEMNVSTLELGDSALYLCASSPGTDTEAFFGQGTRLTVV.

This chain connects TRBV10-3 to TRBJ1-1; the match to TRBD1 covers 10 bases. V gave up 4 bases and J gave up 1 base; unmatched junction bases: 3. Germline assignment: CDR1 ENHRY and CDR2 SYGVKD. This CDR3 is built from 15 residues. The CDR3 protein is CAISGQGATNTEAFF. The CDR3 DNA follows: TGTGCCATCAGTGGACAGGGGGCTACGAACACTGAAGCTTTCTTT.